These 4 T cell receptor beta chains came from one sample sequenced in a study of response to subunit inactivated influenza vaccine. In TCRdb, the RT-PCR reads were re-called with MiXCR into one record per CDR3 protein. Of about 570,000 distinct CDR3 sequences listed, 10% to 12% are singletons. The same specimen was also included in a second study, on T cells expressing NK-cell markers. According to that study: TCR beta libraries carry UMIs added by 5'RACE template switching.

The sample was PBMCs from blood, taken on the day of vaccination. The receptors were sampled from a man aged 50-60 years who received an inactivated influenza vaccine.

This clonotype was seen more than once but under ten times. The rearrangement links TRBV5-6 to TRBJ2-3, with D perhaps given as TRBD1 or TRBD2 (5 bases each). V lost 2 bases to trimming and J lost 4 bases, with 17 bases between them. This CDR3 spans 16 amino acids. Germline lookup yields CDR1 SGHDT and CDR2 YYEEEE. The CDR3 nucleotides are TGTGCCAGCAGCTTCTCCCGGGGCGCCGACGCAGATACGCAGTATTTT. It translates to CASSFSRGADADTQYF. The whole variable domain, filled in from reference TRBV5-6 and TRBJ2-3, reads DAGVTQSPTHLIKTRGQQVTLRCSPKSGHDTVSWYQQALGQGPQFIFQYYEEEERQRGNFPDRFSGHQFPNYSSELNVNALLLGDSALYLCASSFSRGADADTQYFGPGTRLTVL.

In this sample, this clonotype turned up a few times. In DNA, the CDR3 is TGTGCCAGCAGTCCCCAGAGCGGGAGGGCCTCGGATACGCAGTATTTT. This gives the protein CASSPQSGRASDTQYF. V usage is TRBV25-1 and J usage is TRBJ2-3, with TRBD2 matching 10 bases. CDR3 length equals 16 residues. The V gene's germline CDR1 is MGHDK and CDR2 SYGVNS. With 5 bases clipped from V and 6 bases from J, the junction kept 11 bases outside the gene matches.

The chain combines TRBV2 with TRBJ1-1; no clear D gene. This CDR3 is 15 amino acids long. Trimming left V 5 bases short and J 6 bases short, with 19 bases between. In germline, CDR1 is SNHLY, CDR2 FYNNEI. CDR3 DNA sequence: TGTGCCAGCAGTTCCGCACCGATACGGGTGCCTGAAGCTTTCTTT. This gives the protein CASSSAPIRVPEAFF. Looking up the rest from reference TRBV2 and TRBJ1-1 gives the full variable domain: EPEVTQTPSHQVTQMGQEVILRCVPISNHLYFYWYRQILGQKVEFLVSFYNNEISEKSEIFDDQFSVERPDGSNFTLKIRSTKLEDSAMYFCASSSAPIRVPEAFFGQGTRLTVV.

This clonotype was seen at least ten times. The chain combines TRBV11-2 with TRBJ2-7; weak D call: TRBD2 (5 bases). The CDR3 is 14 amino acids. Per germline, CDR1 SGHAT and CDR2 FQNNGV. Trimming took 1 base from V and 1 from J, leaving 8 bases between them. CDR3 region: CASSLGGFSYEQYF. The CDR3 region has the DNA TGTGCCAGCAGCTTAGGAGGGTTTTCCTACGAGCAGTACTTC.